The 14 T cell receptor beta chains in this list originate from one sample, sequenced in a study of control samples from healthy donors and cancer patients (dated by TCRdb to about 2020). Library method: the immunoSEQ multiplex PCR assay. TCRdb mirrors the immuneACCESS table, restricted to in-frame sequences. Some clones are absent from its copies; in checked studies, under half trace to an unresolved V gene, and the reason for the others is unknown. The sample profile shows roughly 120,000 clones; roughly nine tenths of them were found once. The ten largest clones represent 6% to 8.5% of the sample. The sequenced sample consisted of blood. The receptors derive from a woman aged 18 to 35 in good health.

This clone appeared once. This chain uses TRBV21-1 with TRBJ2-7; TRBD1 reflects the table's D call only, with no check against the DNA. TRBV21-1 is a known pseudogene. There are 14 residues in the CDR3. The CDR3 DNA reads as TGTGCCAGCAGCGCCAGGGCGAAAGTCTACGAGCAGTACTTC. Translation: CASSARAKVYEQYF.

The chain combines TRBV24-1 with TRBJ2-3, with 9 bases that match TRBD1. From germline, CDR1 is KGHDR and CDR2 SFDVKD. V shed 5 bases, J shed 3 bases, and the junction held 5 bases outside the gene matches. The CDR3 has 15 residues. The CDR3 region is CATSGTGGWTDTQYF. The CDR3 DNA sequence: TGTGCCACCAGTGGTACAGGGGGCTGGACAGATACGCAGTATTTT.

In its sample, this clone was seen a few times. V usage is TRBV6-2 or TRBV6-3 and J usage is TRBJ2-3; D not resolved. CDR3 length equals 15 residues. Trimming removed 6 bases from V and 1 base from J, with 14 bases in between. The germline V gene encodes CDR1 MNHEY and CDR2 SVGEGT. The CDR3 coding sequence is TGTGCCAGCAGCACACAGAATATTCGCACAGATACGCAGTATTTT. This codes for CASSTQNIRTDTQYF.

In nucleotides, the CDR3 is TGTGCCAGCAGACCCCCGGACAGGGCGGACATTCAGTACTTC. It codes for CASRPPDRADIQYF. The chain is built from TRBV2 and TRBJ2-4, with 8 bases identical to TRBD1. The CDR3 is 14 amino acids. The V gene's germline CDR1 is SNHLY and CDR2 FYNNEI. V lost 6 bases to trimming and J lost 8 bases; unmatched junction nucleotides: 9.

The chain employs TRBV11-1 and TRBJ2-2; possibly TRBD1 or TRBD2 for D (5 bases each). The germline gives CDR1 SGHAT, CDR2 FQDESV (reference sequence). V was pared by 3 bases and J by 5 bases, with 16 bases between. The CDR3 is made up of 16 amino acids. The CDR3 DNA is TGTGCCAGCAGCTTTTTTTTTGTTGGGGGAACCGGGGAGCTGTTTTTT. Protein: CASSFFFVGGTGELFF. The full variable domain, its missing parts supplied by reference TRBV11-1 and TRBJ2-2, is EAEVAQSPRYKITEKSQAVAFWCDPISGHATLYWYRQILGQGPELLVQFQDESVVDDSQLPKDRFSAERLKGVDSTLKIQPAELGDSAMYLCASSFFFVGGTGELFFGEGSRLTVL.

The chain combines TRBV28 with TRBJ2-7, with 8 bases matching TRBD1. With V trimmed by 6 bases and J by 3 bases, 10 bases remained unmatched. This CDR3 comprises 15 residues. Per germline, CDR1 MDHEN and CDR2 SYDVKM. CDR3 coding DNA: TGTGCCAGCAGGAACACAGGGGGGTCACTCTACGAGCAGTACTTC. Encoded protein: CASRNTGGSLYEQYF.

The chain joins TRBV7-9 to TRBJ2-1; 8 positions agree with TRBD2. V shed 7 bases and J 10 bases; nucleotides not matched to a gene: 15. CDR3 length: 15 amino acids. Per the germline V gene, CDR1 is SEHNR and CDR2 is FQNEAQ (reference sequence). The CDR3 DNA reads as TGTGCCAGCAACTCCGTAGCGGGGTTGGCGCGGGAGCAGTTCTTC. Amino acids: CASNSVAGLAREQFF.

The DNA for the CDR3 is TGTGCCAGCAGTACGACAGTAAACCCCTACGAGCAGTACTTC. It encodes CASSTTVNPYEQYF. The chain has TRBV25-1 and TRBJ2-7; possibly TRBD1 for D (5 bases). CDR1 is MGHDK, CDR2 SYGVNS, per germline. V shed 5 bases and J shed 2 bases, with 13 bases lying between them. The CDR3 is 14 amino acids.

This clone is a singleton in its sample. V is TRBV27 and J is TRBJ1-1, with D unresolved. The CDR3 runs 13 residues. From germline, CDR1 is MNHEY and CDR2 SMNVEV (reference sequence). Deletions cut 6 bases from V and 4 bases from J, with 12 bases between. The CDR3 DNA reads TGTGCCAGCAGGCGTTGGGTTAGCACTGAAGCTTTCTTT. This codes for CASRRWVSTEAFF.

The rearrangement uses TRBV24-1 and TRBJ2-3, with unresolved D. V shed 5 bases and J shed 10 bases, with 15 bases lying between them. The CDR3 is made up of 13 amino acids. CDR1 is KGHDR, CDR2 SFDVKD, per germline. The DNA of the CDR3 is TGTGCCACCAGTGTGACTTATCCCTCCGCGCAGTATTTT. Its protein product is CATSVTYPSAQYF.

The rearrangement uses TRBV6-1 and TRBJ1-2; D gene unclear. Deletions cut 1 base from V and 8 bases from J, with 11 bases between. The CDR3 has 13 amino acids. CDR1 MNHNS and CDR2 SASEGT come from the germline V gene. CDR3 coding DNA: TGTGCCAGCAGTGAAGACGGTCGCGGGGGCTACACCTTC. Its translation: CASSEDGRGGYTF.

The chain combines TRBV7-2 with TRBJ2-2; D gene unclear. CDR1 and CDR2 from the germline V gene are SGHTA and FQGNSA. V lost 1 base to trimming and J lost 4 bases, with 10 bases between them. The CDR3 is 15 amino acids. The CDR3 DNA sequence: TGTGCCAGCAGCTTAGTCGGTACGGGCACCGGGGAGCTGTTTTTT. As protein: CASSLVGTGTGELFF. Drawing the rest from reference TRBV7-2 and TRBJ2-2, the complete variable domain is GAGVSQSPSNKVTEKGKDVELRCDPISGHTALYWYRQSLGQGLEFLIYFQGNSAPDKSGLPSDRFSAERTGGSVSTLTIQRTQQEDSAVYLCASSLVGTGTGELFFGEGSRLTVL.

This sequence joins TRBV6-6 and TRBJ2-2, with D maybe TRBD2 (6 bases). Trimming pared 0 bases from V and 1 base from J, leaving 9 bases between. Germline lookup yields CDR1 MNHNY and CDR2 SVGAGI (reference sequence). The CDR3 covers 16 residues. CDR3 residues: CASSYSWGVNTGELFF. For the CDR3, the DNA is TGTGCCAGCAGTTACTCCTGGGGGGTGAACACCGGGGAGCTGTTTTTT.

This clone has only one observation. The chain carries TRBV5-1 and TRBJ2-1; 9 bases are a match to TRBD2. V was clipped by 0 bases and J by 10 bases; unmatched bases: 8. Germline CDR1 SGHRS, CDR2 YFSETQ. This CDR3 is built from 15 residues. DNA of the CDR3: TGCGCCAGCAGCTTGGATGAGCGGGAGGTGGGCGAGCAGTTCTTC. This gives the protein CASSLDEREVGEQFF.